The 6 T cell receptor beta chains below all came from one sample that was sequenced in a study of vaccination and CD4 T cells after COVID-19. These receptors are not linked to any known antigen. Cultured CD4+ T cell DNA was sequenced using the Oncomine TCR Beta short-read assay. TCRdb reprocessed the PCR reads with MiXCR, giving one entry per CDR3 protein. Among about 11,000 distinct CDR3 sequences, approximately 50% were seen once, and the ten largest hold approximately 13%. This sample's treatment: roughly 11-day PBMC culture with coronavirus spike peptide pools or control peptides (ViraFEST assay). Sequencing used CD4+ T cells from blood, cultured in vitro. The origin of the receptors is a human donor who had recovered from COVID-19.

DNA for the CDR3: TGCAGTGCCAGCGTCCCGACTAGCGGTTACGAGCAGTACTTC. It encodes CSASVPTSGYEQYF. V gene TRBV20-1 combines with J gene TRBJ2-7; 9 positions match TRBD2. The CDR3 contains 14 residues. The germline V gene encodes CDR1 DFQATT and CDR2 SNEGSKA (reference sequence). J was trimmed by 4 bases and V by 6 bases; bases with no gene match: 10.

The rearrangement links TRBV19 to TRBJ2-5, with D possibly matching TRBD2 (6 bases). The CDR3 has 14 amino acids. The ends were cut back, 5 bases at V and 2 bases at J, with 12 bases in the middle. The germline V gene encodes CDR1 LNHDA and CDR2 SQIVND (reference sequence). CDR3 region: CASSPGAGQETQYF. The CDR3 DNA reads as TGTGCCAGTAGTCCCGGCGCGGGACAAGAGACCCAGTACTTC.

V and J are TRBV2 and TRBJ1-1; D gene ambiguous. This CDR3 is 13 amino acids long. Germline V gene lookup returns CDR1 SNHLY and CDR2 FYNNEI. Trimming removed 7 bases from V and 5 bases from J, with 14 bases in between. CDR3 residues: CASTSRTGTEAFF. The DNA for the CDR3 is TGTGCCAGCACCTCTCGCACGGGTACTGAAGCTTTCTTT.

V gene TRBV20-1 combines with J gene TRBJ2-5, with D perhaps TRBD2 (6 bases). The length of the CDR3 is 15 residues. Trimming left V 0 bases short and J 2 bases short, with 13 bases between. Germline CDR1 and CDR2: DFQATT and SNEGSKA (reference sequence). CDR3 region: CSARDGSLNQETQYF. CDR3 sequence (DNA): TGCAGTGCTAGAGACGGGAGCTTAAATCAAGAGACCCAGTACTTC.

The J gene is TRBJ1-2, the V gene TRBV30; 8 bases are shared with TRBD1. CDR3 length: 13 residues. V lost 7 bases and J lost 4; bases outside the gene matches: 8. Germline lookup yields CDR1 GTSNPN and CDR2 SVGIG (reference sequence). CDR3 sequence: CAFSRGQVYGYTF. The CDR3 DNA reads as TGTGCCTTCTCCAGGGGGCAGGTCTATGGCTACACCTTC.

A word on this clonotype: Germline and junction disagree at one end, which may indicate a read error. The chain combines TRBV7-2 with TRBJ1-4, with D uncertain. Germline-derived CDR1 and CDR2 are SGHTA and FQGNSA. There are 15 residues in the CDR3. CDR3 residues: CVSGLSAQWGEKLFF. The CDR3 coding sequence is TGTGTCAGCGGCTTATCGGCACAGTGGGGTGAAAAACTGTTTTTT.